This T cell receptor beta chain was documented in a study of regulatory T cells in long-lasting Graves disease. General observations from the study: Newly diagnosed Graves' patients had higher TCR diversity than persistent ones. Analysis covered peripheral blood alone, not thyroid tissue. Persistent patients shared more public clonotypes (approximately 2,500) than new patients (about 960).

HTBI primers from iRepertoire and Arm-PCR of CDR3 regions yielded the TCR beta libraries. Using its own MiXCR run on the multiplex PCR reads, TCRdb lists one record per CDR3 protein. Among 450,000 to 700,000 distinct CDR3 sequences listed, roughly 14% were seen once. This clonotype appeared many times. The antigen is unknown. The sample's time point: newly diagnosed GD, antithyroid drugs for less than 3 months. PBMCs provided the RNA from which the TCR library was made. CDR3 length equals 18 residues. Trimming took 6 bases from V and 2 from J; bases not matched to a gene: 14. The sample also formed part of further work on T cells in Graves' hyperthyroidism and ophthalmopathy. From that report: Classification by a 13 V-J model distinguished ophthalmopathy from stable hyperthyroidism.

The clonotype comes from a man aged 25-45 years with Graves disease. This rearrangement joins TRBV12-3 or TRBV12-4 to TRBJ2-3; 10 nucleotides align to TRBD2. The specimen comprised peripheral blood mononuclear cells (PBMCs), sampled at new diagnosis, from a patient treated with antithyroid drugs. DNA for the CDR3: TGTGCCAGCAGCCGGGTCGGAGGACTAGCGGCTATCACAGATACGCAGTATTTT. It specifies CASSRVGGLAAITDTQYF.